This T cell receptor beta chain was obtained from a study of cytomegalovirus exposure and HLA in healthy donors. Study background: Findings of an earlier analysis included roughly 110 million unique TCR beta sequences from about 180 million T cells. Findings and limits, study-wide: Donor immune exposure was known only as CMV serostatus.

This clone was found a few times. Its antigen is currently unknown. Germline CDR1 is MNHEY and CDR2 is SVGAGI. The CDR3 spans 13 residues. V was pared by 0 bases and J by 3 bases, with 5 bases between. 60 Vbeta and 13 Jbeta primers were used in PCR. The table came from immunoSEQ multiplex PCR; TCRdb's copy has only in-frame clones and leaves some out. The data contain fewer than 55,000 clones, 55% to 75% of them seen just once; the ten biggest clones take up around 12%. Those who donated were healthy bone marrow donors. These donors counted as nominally healthy when sampled, but unrecorded immune exposures were likely.

The specimen sequenced was PBMCs. The TCR was taken from a man aged 60 to 75 in good health and CMV-seropositive. The V call is TRBV6-5, the J call TRBJ2-5; no firm D call. Written as DNA, the CDR3 is TGTGCCAGCAGTTACTCGCTAGAAGAGACCCAGTACTTC. Translation: CASSYSLEETQYF.